This section outlines one T cell receptor beta chain sequence together with its context. The antigen this receptor binds is unknown. Qualities for individual bases were not recorded, and no much larger clone is one base off. The method was the immunoSEQ multiplex PCR assay. A mixture of 60 forward primers for TCR Vbeta segments and 13 reverse primers for TCR Jbeta segments was used in the multiplex PCR. The CDR3 region of rearranged TCR beta genes was amplified from genomic DNA by a multiplex PCR assay. The Illumina HiSeq System was used to sequence the amplified TCR beta libraries as 87-base-pair reads. On the authors' methods: A later analysis tallied around 87 million unique TCR beta chains across the 660 or so repertoires, and roughly 11 million of those chains were shared by two or more donors. A nearest-neighbor algorithm error-corrected the raw reads and collapsed the reads into unique sequences, merging closely related sequences to remove PCR and sequencing errors. V, D and J gene segments were assigned by aligning CDR3 sequences to IMGT reference sequences. For a sequence to be retained, a match of at least six nucleotides to both a V gene segment and a J gene segment was required. Rearrangements were classified as productive when the CDR3 lacked stop codons and remained in frame with V and J, and all other rearrangements were classified as non-productive. Following IMGT convention, CDR3 was defined as the stretch from the second conserved V-encoded cysteine to the conserved J-encoded phenylalanine. The earlier analysis of fewer than 750 of the donors excluded sequences that lacked an unambiguous match to a single V gene segment. An earlier analysis of some 610 of the donors called V segments functional above 56.7% productive rearrangements and segregating when the between-donor standard deviation exceeded 5%. A statistical classification framework was built for diagnosing cytomegalovirus status from the catalog of TCR beta chain sequences. In a later analysis, TCR nucleotide sequences were compared against IMGT/GENE-DB human TR gene sequences so that V and J genes could be assigned. Using the TCRdist pipeline, a later analysis assigned CDR3 sequences along with most-parsimonious VDJ recombination scenarios. In a later analysis, each TCR beta chain was defined by its CDR3 amino acid sequence together with its V-gene family, and reads without a unique V-gene family were excluded. To address suspected cross-contamination and a sequencing artifact, a later analysis removed 450 to 700 highly shared, low-generation-probability nucleotide sequences. In a later analysis, a clonal expansion index was calculated for each public chain from normalized within-repertoire ranks of inferred template counts. In a later analysis, generation probabilities were computed using a VDJ recombination model fitted to out-of-frame rearrangements, and the results were checked against IGoR. Hypergeometric tests were used in a later analysis to score TCR-TCR, TCR-HLA and TCR-CMV co-occurrence, with a repertoire-size bias correction applied to the TCR pairs. To estimate false discovery rates, a later analysis permuted the HLA or CMV assignments 20 times. In a later analysis, co-occurring TCRs were grouped using DBSCAN, with TCRdist sequence similarity added in when clustering inside HLA-allele-positive subsets. Repertoires with fewer than 30,000 or more than 120,000 public chains, plus five repertoires with anomalous nucleotide sharing, were excluded from co-occurrence clustering. TCRdb holds this immuneACCESS table with in-frame rearrangements only. Some clones are missing; in checked studies, unresolved V genes explain under half, and the rest has no known cause. V, J and clone size were drawn from that table, and D and trimming were deduced from the DNA. This sample is represented by 55,000 or so clones; around four fifths of them were singletons. About 1.6% of the sample lies in the top ten.

The entry originates in a study of cytomegalovirus exposure and HLA in healthy donors listed by TCRdb under 2017. Regarding the study in general: According to an earlier analysis of around 600 of the donors, some 180 million T cells yielded 117 million unique TCR beta sequences and about 300 Gb of sequence data. Roughly 300 gigabases of sequencing data and roughly 80 million unique TCR sequences made up an early release that covered roughly 670 HLA-typed donors. Of the approximately 400 genotyped donors, about 80% fell in the genetic ancestry cluster associated with self-reported Caucasian donors. The study was designed to test whether signatures of past pathogen exposure could be identified by cataloging public T cell receptors. The T cell repertoires of around 670 subjects were profiled by immunosequencing and related to cytomegalovirus serostatus. Along with the roughly 670-subject first cohort, a separate validation cohort of 120 different subjects was used. To predict cytomegalovirus infection status, the study combined high-throughput TCR immunosequencing, statistical association of individual TCRs with disease status, and machine learning. A later analysis re-examined previously published TCR beta repertoires from about 670 donors and added high-resolution HLA genotyping to investigate patterns of TCR occurrence. The later analysis used no new phenotypic data to find candidate immune exposures, relying instead on TCR beta sequences and their occurrence across donors. To decide whether each TCR beta V gene segment behaved as functional or pseudogenic, an earlier analysis of fewer than 750 of the donors relied on high-throughput TCR beta sequencing. Donor age, sex, ethnicity and CMV serostatus were compiled alongside the repertoire data. A later genetic analysis used genome-wide SNP genotypes for about 60% of the roughly 700 donors, treating that subset as a discovery cohort. Every repertoire in the discovery cohort had been generated on one and the same sequencing platform. HLA typing included class I and class II loci at four-digit resolution. The number of donors typed differed by locus, with about 620-630 for A, B, C, DRB1 and DQB1, roughly 520 for DQA1, 606 for DPA1, and some 440 for DPB1. A few DR-DQ haplotypes were handled as single units for association and clustering because linkage in the cohort was strong. On average, 235,054 unique TCR beta nucleotide sequences were sequenced per donor among roughly 430 genotyped donors of the cohort, with roughly 18% of those sequences being non-productive. General study outcomes and caveats: Across donors, most TCR sequences were observed very rarely, whereas some public TCRs were present in many individuals. The 87-base-pair reads could not distinguish some IMGT-functional V segments, including TRBV6-2 and TRBV6-3, so those segments were excluded. An association between a missense DCLRE1C variant and V-gene and J-gene trimming of TCR beta chains was found in a later genetic analysis and replicated in an independent cohort. In an earlier analysis of approximately 600 of the donors, most TCR beta V segments were observed in productive rearrangements about 87% or about 30% of the time, broadly matching IMGT annotations. A further reported finding was that TCR beta sequences accurately predicted the HLA-A and HLA-B alleles for most subjects in the first cohort. The cohort was sequenced for TCR beta chains only, and without alpha or paired-chain data the features that could be detected were limited. Because counts were too low, roughly 18 rarely observed V segments, including chromosome 9 orphons, were left out of the earlier analysis of a few hundred of the donors. When HLA alleles, especially DR and DQ, strongly co-occurred, attributing TCR associations to individual alleles was difficult. According to the authors, the approach could potentially be generalized to other disease states and immunological phenotypes. In vitro tests confirmed that a few of the cytomegalovirus-associated TCR beta chains recognize cytomegalovirus antigens. Because HLA typing was missing for some donors at each locus, association tests included only the typed subset. A later genetic analysis reported fewer N-insertions in productive TCRs among donors in an Asian-associated ancestry cluster than the roughly 690-donor mean. At a false discovery rate of 0.05, a later analysis linked approximately 18,000 TCR beta sequences to specific HLA alleles. Compared with equally common non-associated chains, HLA-associated TCR beta chains in a later analysis were more clonally expanded and had lower generation probabilities. The classifier was reported to diagnose cytomegalovirus status with high specificity and sensitivity in both the original and validation cohorts. In a later analysis, most CMV-associated TCR beta chains were found to appear HLA-restricted, with HLA associations seemingly driven largely by CMV exposure. Presence/absence analyses assumed roughly uniform sequencing depth across donors, an assumption that may not hold. The study listed approximately 150 TCR beta chains as associated with cytomegalovirus. Correlated functional status among segregating V segments might reflect linkage disequilibrium, but an unknown experimental factor could not be ruled out. A later analysis reported that several top co-occurrence clusters appeared linked to parvovirus B19, influenza, CMV and Epstein-Barr virus. The only immune exposure information available for the cohort was CMV serostatus. In a later analysis, the rate of TCR association differed among HLA loci, with DRB1 alleles having the most associated TCRs and HLA-C alleles having the fewest. A cluster of highly shared sequence variants was judged likely to represent a technical artifact of the sequencing pipeline.

The cohort consisted of 600 or so healthy bone marrow donors. At the time of sampling, all cohort members were nominally healthy, though unrecorded immune exposures were likely present. The donor tested CMV seronegative, placing the donor among the 352 seronegative members of the cohort. A peripheral blood sample was provided by each donor, and peripheral blood mononuclear cells were used for TCR beta sequencing. Genomic DNA was extracted from the blood cell samples with the Qiagen DNeasy Blood Extraction Kit. The germline V and J ends show losses of 7 bases and 2 bases respectively, and no gene match explains 13 bases of the junction. The CDR3 measures 17 amino acids from cysteine to phenylalanine. CDR3 DNA only is kept here, 51 bases in frame from base 1. From a lookup of the germline V gene (reference sequence), CDR1 and CDR2 are GTSNPN and SVGIG.

The receptor was derived from a man aged 25 to 40 in good health and CMV-seronegative. The chain is encoded by TRBV30 joined to TRBJ1-6; a stretch of 8 junction bases matches TRBD1. Source material: PBMCs. CDR3 sequence: CAFLSRDRPTYNSPLHF. Here is the DNA: TGTGCCTTCTTATCCCGGGACAGGCCTACCTATAATTCACCCCTCCACTTT.